These 21 T cell receptor beta chains were all obtained from the same sample, sequenced in a study of blood T cell repertoires in COVID-19 (dated by TCRdb to 2020 to 2021). Library preparation employed the immunoSEQ multiplex PCR assay. Not all clones reach the TCRdb copy of this immuneACCESS table, which keeps in-frame sequences only. Checked studies attribute under half of the gap to unresolved V genes and leave the rest unexplained. The sample yields about 370,000 clones; 80% to 90% were counted once. 1% of the sample is in the top ten clones. The specimen sequenced was PBMCs or T cells enriched from blood (not recorded which). Every receptor here comes from a man aged 18 to 29 who had recovered from COVID-19.

The chain has TRBV30 and TRBJ1-1; D is undetermined. V was cut by 0 bases and J by 0 bases, with 5 bases left in between. The CDR3 totals 13 residues. CDR1 is GTSNPN, CDR2 SVGIG, per germline (reference sequence). CDR3 amino acids: CAWSVALNTEAFF. The CDR3 DNA sequence: TGTGCCTGGAGTGTGGCTTTGAACACTGAAGCTTTCTTT. The full variable domain, completed using reference TRBV30 and TRBJ1-1, is SQTIHQWPATLVQPVGSPLSLECTVEGTSNPNLYWYRQAAGRGLQLLFYSVGIGQISSEVPQNLSASRPQDRQFILSSKKLLLSDSGFYLCAWSVALNTEAFFGQGTRLTVV.

V gene TRBV7-3 combines with J gene TRBJ2-4; 15 bases are a match to TRBD2. The CDR3 consists of 17 residues. The ends lost 7 bases at V and 0 bases at J; junction bases unmatched: 4. CDR1 SGHTA and CDR2 FQGTGA come from the germline V gene. CDR3 DNA: TGTGCCAGCATCCGGACTAGCGGGGGGGTAGCCAAAAACATTCAGTACTTC. This translates into CASIRTSGGVAKNIQYF.

V gene TRBV9 combines with J gene TRBJ2-7; TRBD2 matches 13 bases. Germline lookup yields CDR1 SGDLS and CDR2 YYNGEE. There are 15 residues in the CDR3. J lost 2 bases, V lost 4 bases, and 3 bases had no gene match. CDR3 DNA sequence: TGTGCCAGCAGCCCGGGGACTAGCGGGACCTACGAGCAGTACTTC. It yields the protein CASSPGTSGTYEQYF.

V gene TRBV4-1 combines with J gene TRBJ2-7; TRBD1 is a possible D gene (6 bases). CDR3 length equals 15 residues. V dropped 4 bases and J dropped 5 bases, with 18 bases sitting between them. CDR1 MGHRA and CDR2 YSYEKL come from the germline V gene. The DNA for the CDR3 is TGCGCCAGCAGCCCAAACAGGGTAACTCCCCACGAGCAGTACTTC. Protein product: CASSPNRVTPHEQYF.

The chain uses TRBV5-1 and TRBJ2-3, with TRBD2 matching 15 bases. V gave up 4 bases and J gave up 2 bases; unmatched junction bases: 11. There are 19 residues in the CDR3. Germline CDR1 reads SGHRS; CDR2 reads YFSETQ. The CDR3 reads CASSKGLAGGLDLTDTQYF. In DNA form, the CDR3 reads TGCGCCAGCAGCAAGGGACTAGCGGGGGGCCTTGACCTCACAGATACGCAGTATTTT.

V and J are TRBV5-8 and TRBJ2-2; D might be TRBD2 (6 bases). There are 13 residues in the CDR3. The V gene's germline CDR1 is SGHTS and CDR2 YDEGEE. V was pared by 4 bases and J by 7 bases, with 11 bases between. The CDR3 reads CASSGTLGGELFF. In DNA, the CDR3 is TGTGCCAGCAGCGGGACTTTGGGCGGGGAGCTGTTTTTT.

The rearrangement joins TRBV9 to TRBJ2-1; tentative D call: TRBD2 (6 bases). This CDR3 is 16 amino acids long. V shed 0 bases and J shed 0 bases, with 10 bases lying between them. Germline loops: CDR1 SGDLS, CDR2 YYNGEE. The CDR3 DNA is TGTGCCAGCAGCGTAGCAGGAGGGAGCTCCTACAATGAGCAGTTCTTC. Encoded protein: CASSVAGGSSYNEQFF.

In its sample, this clone was seen a few times. This rearrangement joins TRBV6-1 to TRBJ2-4; 9 bases are shared with TRBD2. V lost 2 bases and J lost 4; bases outside the gene matches: 0. CDR3 length: 14 amino acids. CDR1 is MNHNS, CDR2 SASEGT, per germline. In nucleotides, the CDR3 is TGTGCCAGCAGTGAACTAGCGGGGAAAAACATTCAGTACTTC. Protein product: CASSELAGKNIQYF.

The V and J genes are TRBV18 and TRBJ1-5; 8 bases match TRBD1. Trimming at V came to 3 bases and at J to 14 bases, leaving 9 bases not matched to a gene. Per germline, CDR1 KGHSH and CDR2 LQKENI. CDR3 length equals 13 residues. The DNA of the CDR3 is TGTGCCAGCTCACCGAGACAGGGGCGCATGAAGCATTTT. It specifies CASSPRQGRMKHF.

This clone was recorded once. The chain has TRBV29-1 and TRBJ2-7, with TRBD2 matching 8 bases. The CDR3 is made up of 15 amino acids. CDR1 is SQVTM and CDR2 is ANQGSEA in the germline V gene. V trimming: 6 bases; J trimming: 5 bases; junction bases outside the gene matches: 15. The CDR3: CSVTRTSSGRDEQYF. In DNA, the CDR3 is TGCAGCGTGACCAGGACTAGCAGCGGGCGCGACGAGCAGTACTTC.

The V gene is TRBV5-6, the J gene TRBJ2-7; tentatively, D is TRBD2 (5 bases). The CDR3 sequence is 15 residues long. In germline, CDR1 is SGHDT, CDR2 YYEEEE. V lost 4 bases to trimming and J lost 5 bases, with 19 bases between them. CDR3 protein: CASSAHQDPRDEQYF. The CDR3, as DNA: TGTGCCAGCAGCGCACATCAGGATCCGCGGGACGAGCAGTACTTC.

The CDR3 DNA is TGCAGCGTTGAAGCCACTTACGCGGGGGACGAAAAACTGTTTTTT. Residues: CSVEATYAGDEKLFF. This chain connects TRBV29-1 to TRBJ1-4, with D possibly TRBD1 on 5 matching bases. This CDR3 is built from 15 residues. Trimming took off 1 base at V and 8 bases at J, with 17 bases between the two ends. Germline loops: CDR1 SQVTM, CDR2 ANQGSEA.

The rearrangement links TRBV28 to TRBJ1-2; 7 nucleotides match TRBD1. The CDR3 has 15 amino acids. J lost 5 bases, V lost 1 base, and 7 bases had no gene match. CDR1 MDHEN and CDR2 SYDVKM come from the germline V gene. The CDR3 reads CASSLLGQLNYGYTF. CDR3 nucleotides: TGTGCCAGCAGTTTATTGGGACAGCTTAATTATGGCTACACCTTC.

The V gene is TRBV10-2, the J gene TRBJ1-2; weak D call: TRBD1 (5 bases). There are 13 residues in the CDR3. The V end lost 1 base, the J end lost 7 bases, and 10 bases lay between the germline ends. CDR1 is WSHSY, CDR2 SAAADI, per germline. DNA of the CDR3: TGCGCCAGCAGTGAGTGGGGGGAGCGTGGCTACACCTTC. It encodes CASSEWGERGYTF.

The rearrangement uses TRBV10-3 and TRBJ2-1, with TRBD2 identical over 11 bases. The CDR3 is 15 residues long. In germline, CDR1 is ENHRY, CDR2 SYGVKD. V trimming: 3 bases; J trimming: 4 bases; junction bases outside the gene matches: 2. In DNA, the CDR3 is TGTGCCATCAGTGAATTAGCGGGAGGGTACAATGAGCAGTTCTTC. Translated, it gives CAISELAGGYNEQFF.

This clone was observed a single time. J is TRBJ1-5 and V is TRBV7-9; TRBD1 agrees at 8 bases. The V gene end was trimmed by 5 bases and the J gene end by 5 bases; junction bases not matched to a gene: 8. Germline lookup yields CDR1 SEHNR and CDR2 FQNEAQ (reference sequence). CDR3 length equals 15 residues. CDR3 DNA sequence: TGTGCCAGCAGCCGGACAGGGATCGGTTATCAGCCCCAGCATTTT. Its translation is CASSRTGIGYQPQHF.

The genes are TRBV12-3 or TRBV12-4 and TRBJ1-6; possible D gene TRBD1, 5 bases. V lost 6 bases and J lost 11, with 11 bases in between. This CDR3 is built from 12 residues. The CDR3 nucleotides are TGTGCCAGCAGGGACACCTGGGCACCCCTCCACTTT. Translation gives CASRDTWAPLHF.

The chain recombines TRBV15 with TRBJ2-1; D gene ambiguous. V gave up 4 bases and J gave up 8 bases, with 6 bases separating them. This CDR3 comprises 11 residues. Germline V gene sequence: CDR1 LNHNV, CDR2 YYDKDF (reference sequence). As DNA, the CDR3 is TGTGCCACCAGCACTTATCATGAGCAGTTCTTC. It encodes CATSTYHEQFF.

The chain uses TRBV7-6 and TRBJ1-1, with TRBD1 matching 7 bases. With V trimmed by 4 bases and J by 5 bases, 4 bases remained unmatched. The CDR3 covers 13 residues. Germline V lookup: CDR1 SGHVS, CDR2 FNYEAQ. CDR3 DNA: TGTGCCAGCAGCTCAGGGGGATTTACTGAAGCTTTCTTT. Its translation: CASSSGGFTEAFF.

The chain carries TRBV27 and TRBJ1-1; D remains unclear. The CDR3 contains 13 residues. Trimming stripped 9 bases from V and 1 base from J, with 12 bases between. CDR1 MNHEY and CDR2 SMNVEV come from the germline V gene (reference sequence). CDR3 protein: CASSWSWNTEAFF. The CDR3 DNA follows: TGTGCCAGTAGCTGGTCATGGAACACTGAAGCTTTCTTT.

The chain carries TRBV5-1 and TRBJ2-7; 7 nucleotides align to TRBD1. Germline V CDR1 and CDR2: SGHRS, YFSETQ. Unmatched junction bases numbered 8, after V lost 3 bases and J lost 5 bases. The CDR3 has 14 residues. CDR3 sequence reads: CASSSFRGLDEQYF. The CDR3, as DNA: TGCGCCAGCAGCTCCTTTAGGGGGCTCGACGAGCAGTACTTC. Based on the CDR3 plus reference TRBV5-1 and TRBJ2-7, the full variable domain is KAGVTQTPRYLIKTRGQQVTLSCSPISGHRSVSWYQQTPGQGLQFLFEYFSETQRNKGNFPGRFSGRQFSNSRSEMNVSTLELGDSALYLCASSSFRGLDEQYFGPGTRLTVT.